Below, 26 T cell receptor beta chains from the same sample are listed, as sequenced in a study of CD8 T cells in ankylosing spondylitis. Using its own MiXCR run on the 5' RACE reads, TCRdb lists one record per CDR3 protein. In the table there are around 150,000 distinct CDR3 sequences, roughly 10% of which are singletons. Sequenced input: blood, either unsorted or a sorted T cell fraction (not recorded which). The source of these receptors is a female donor with ankylosing spondylitis or in good health (not recorded which).

This clonotype was detected ten times or more. This chain connects TRBV5-1 to TRBJ2-1, with D possibly called TRBD1 or TRBD2 (6 bases each). Trimming left V 1 base short and J 3 bases short, with 14 bases between. The germline CDR1 and CDR2 sequences are SGHRS and YFSETQ. The CDR3 runs to 16 residues. This CDR3 is CASSLSRLGGYNEQFF. The CDR3 DNA reads TGCGCCAGCAGCTTGTCCCGACTAGGGGGCTACAATGAGCAGTTCTTC.

This clonotype occurred many times. The chain is built from TRBV5-1 and TRBJ2-2; D is unresolved. V lost 0 bases and J lost 1, with 4 bases in between. Germline V gives CDR1 SGHRS, CDR2 YFSETQ. CDR3 length: 14 residues. The CDR3 loop is CASSLVVNTGELFF. CDR3 coding DNA: TGCGCCAGCAGCTTGGTGGTGAACACCGGGGAGCTGTTTTTT.

This chain connects TRBV11-2 to TRBJ2-3; D is unresolved. The length of the CDR3 is 17 residues. V lost 5 bases and J lost 2, with 20 bases in between. Germline V gene lookup returns CDR1 SGHAT and CDR2 FQNNGV. The chain's CDR3 is CASSQNLLGLSTDTQYF. The CDR3 DNA sequence: TGTGCCAGCAGCCAGAACCTACTGGGCTTATCCACAGATACGCAGTATTTT.

In this sample, this clonotype turned up many times. The chain has TRBV20-1 and TRBJ2-7, with 9 bases lining up with TRBD2. V lost 6 bases and J lost 2; bases outside the gene matches: 17. CDR3 length: 17 amino acids. Germline V CDR1 and CDR2: DFQATT, SNEGSKA (reference sequence). The DNA of the CDR3 is TGCAGTGCCAGGCTACTAGCGGGTGATTTTCTCACCTACGAGCAGTACTTC. Its translation is CSARLLAGDFLTYEQYF.

At least ten counts were recorded for this clonotype. The chain's CDR3 is CASSLFGGPRYAGELFF. Here the CDR3 DNA reads TGTGCCAGCAGCTTATTTGGGGGGCCTCGATATGCCGGGGAGCTGTTTTTT. This rearrangement joins TRBV7-2 to TRBJ2-2, with D possibly being TRBD1 or TRBD2 (6 bases each). The CDR3 contains 17 residues. Germline V CDR1 and CDR2: SGHTA, FQGNSA. The ends were cut back, 2 bases at V and 6 bases at J, with 19 bases in the middle.

The sample holds many counts of this clonotype. The chain employs TRBV5-1 and TRBJ2-6; no reliable D call. The CDR3 has 17 residues. V lost 4 bases and J lost 0, with 14 bases in between. The germline gives CDR1 SGHRS, CDR2 YFSETQ. CDR3 DNA sequence: TGCGCCAGCAGCCGGCTCCCCGGCCGCTCTGGGGCCAACGTCCTGACTTTC. Amino acid sequence: CASSRLPGRSGANVLTF.

This clonotype was seen ten or more times. This sequence joins TRBV3-1 and TRBJ2-1; TRBD1 is a possible D gene (5 bases). Germline CDR1 is LGHDT and CDR2 is YNNKEL (reference sequence). The V and J ends lost 4 bases and 3 bases respectively, with 13 bases between them. The CDR3 is made up of 15 amino acids. The CDR3 DNA reads TGTGCCAGCAGCCTGCGGACATTTTACTACAATGAGCAGTTCTTC. Amino acids: CASSLRTFYYNEQFF.

This clonotype occurred many times. The chain has TRBV7-6 and TRBJ1-1; D is unclear. V was clipped by 8 bases and J by 1 base, with 11 bases between them. The CDR3 length is 13 residues. Looked up from germline, CDR1 is SGHVS and CDR2 is FNYEAQ. CDR3 region: CASLAGRNTEAFF. The CDR3 DNA is TGTGCCAGCCTGGCAGGCCGGAACACTGAAGCTTTCTTT. The complete variable domain, with remaining parts taken from reference TRBV7-6 and TRBJ1-1, reads GAGVSQSPRYKVTKRGQDVALRCDPISGHVSLYWYRQALGQGPEFLTYFNYEAQQDKSGLPNDRFSAERPEGSISTLTIQRTEQRDSAMYRCASLAGRNTEAFFGQGTRLTVV.

Worth noting for this clonotype: A read error is possible here, since a much larger clone lies one base away. The rearrangement links TRBV3-1 to TRBJ2-1; 9 bases are shared with TRBD1. Germline CDR1 LGHDT, CDR2 YNNKEL (reference sequence). V was pared by 10 bases and J by 8 bases, with 12 bases of the junction left unmatched. The CDR3 covers 14 residues. CDR3 in amino acids: CANSNRDRDYEQFF. The CDR3 DNA follows: TGTGCCAACAGTAACCGGGACAGGGACTATGAGCAGTTCTTC.

This clonotype turned up a few times. The chain combines TRBV11-3 with TRBJ2-1; 13 bases agree with TRBD2. CDR1 and CDR2 from the germline V gene are SGHNT and YENEEA. CDR3 size: 21 residues. The V and J ends lost 4 bases and 4 bases, in that order; junction bases with no gene match: 19. The CDR3 region has the DNA TGTGCCAGCAGCTCGATGAGCGGGACTAGCGGGAAAACGGACCCTTACAATGAGCAGTTCTTC. It specifies CASSSMSGTSGKTDPYNEQFF.

This clonotype was recorded many times. V is TRBV27 and J is TRBJ2-1, with a tentative D call TRBD1 (5 bases). This CDR3 has 14 residues. Germline values: CDR1 MNHEY, CDR2 SMNVEV (reference sequence). V lost 2 bases, J lost 9 bases, and 14 bases lay in between. CDR3 residues: CASSLRQGLGEQFF. The CDR3 DNA follows: TGTGCCAGCAGTTTACGTCAGGGCCTGGGTGAGCAGTTCTTC.

The genes are TRBV6-2 or TRBV6-3 and TRBJ2-3; a weak D match, TRBD2 (5 bases). The germline gives CDR1 MNHEY, CDR2 SVGEGT. The CDR3 spans 14 residues. V gave up 2 bases and J gave up 3 bases, with 9 bases separating them. The DNA of the CDR3 is TGTGCCAGCAGTTACCCCGGGATTACAGATACGCAGTATTTT. This gives the protein CASSYPGITDTQYF.

This chain connects TRBV19 to TRBJ1-1; D unresolved. This CDR3 contains 14 residues. V was pared by 7 bases and J by 3 bases, with 15 bases between. Germline V gene sequence: CDR1 LNHDA, CDR2 SQIVND (reference sequence). The CDR3 sequence: CASKDAKKDTEAFF. In DNA, the CDR3 is TGTGCCAGTAAGGACGCCAAAAAGGACACTGAAGCTTTCTTT.

This clonotype was picked up a small number of times. The chain joins TRBV12-3 or TRBV12-4 to TRBJ2-6, with D unresolved. The CDR3 totals 14 residues. V lost 7 bases and J lost 1, with 8 bases in between. The CDR3: CASIYISGANVLTF. In DNA form, the CDR3 reads TGTGCCAGCATTTACATATCTGGGGCCAACGTCCTGACTTTC.

As regards this clonotype: One end of the junction fails to match germline, which may point to a read error. The chain recombines TRBV12-3 or TRBV12-4 with TRBJ1-2; maybe TRBD1 (6 bases). There are 14 residues in the CDR3. The CDR3: CASSPDRRDYGDTF. In DNA form, the CDR3 reads TGTGCCAGCAGCCCCGACAGGAGGGACTATGGCGACACCTTC.

V gene TRBV5-4 combines with J gene TRBJ1-1, with no clear D. CDR1 is SGHNT, CDR2 YYREEE, per germline (reference sequence). Trimming cost V 6 bases and J 5 bases, with 14 bases left between them. The CDR3 contains 13 residues. This CDR3 reads CASMVDVRTEAFF. As DNA, the CDR3 is TGTGCCAGCATGGTGGACGTGAGAACTGAAGCTTTCTTT. The full variable domain, its missing parts supplied by reference TRBV5-4 and TRBJ1-1, is ETGVTQSPTHLIKTRGQQVTLRCSSQSGHNTVSWYQQALGQGPQFIFQYYREEENGRGNFPPRFSGLQFPNYSSELNVNALELDDSALYLCASMVDVRTEAFFGQGTRLTVV.

This clonotype was seen a few times. This rearrangement joins TRBV5-1 to TRBJ2-5; no clear D. V was cut by 2 bases and J by 5 bases, with 13 bases left in between. The CDR3 extends over 14 amino acids. Looked up from germline, CDR1 is SGHRS and CDR2 is YFSETQ. CDR3 sequence (DNA): TGCGCCAGCAGCTTCGACACTGCCGGGGAGACCCAGTACTTC. The encoded protein is CASSFDTAGETQYF.

This clonotype was seen at least ten times. The chain's CDR3 is CSVSRVDIRRDSPLHF. Written as DNA, the CDR3 is TGCAGTGTAAGCCGCGTAGACATACGGAGGGATTCACCCCTCCACTTT. This chain uses TRBV20-1 with TRBJ1-6, with D uncertain. V lost 7 bases to trimming and J lost 8 bases, with 24 bases between them. CDR3 length: 16 amino acids. In germline, CDR1 is DFQATT, CDR2 SNEGSKA (reference sequence).

The sample holds many counts of this clonotype. The V call is TRBV5-1, the J call TRBJ2-2; TRBD2 might be the D (6 bases). V lost 4 bases, J lost 1 base, and 17 bases lay in between. The CDR3 covers 17 residues. The germline V gene has CDR1 SGHRS and CDR2 YFSETQ. For the CDR3, the DNA is TGCGCCAGCAGCCCCTCTTCTAGCGTCGAGAACACCGGGGAGCTGTTTTTT. Translated: CASSPSSSVENTGELFF.

At least ten counts were recorded for this clonotype. The CDR3 protein is CASSQLGDTQYF. In DNA form, the CDR3 reads TGTGCCAGCAGCCAGTTAGGTGATACGCAGTATTTT. This chain joins TRBV3-1 and TRBJ2-3; D is unclear. This CDR3 is built from 12 residues. Germline V lookup: CDR1 LGHDT, CDR2 YNNKEL (reference sequence). V was shortened by 3 bases and J by 6 bases, with 7 bases between the two germline ends.

This clonotype was recorded a few times. This chain uses TRBV19 with TRBJ1-4, with a possible D match to TRBD1 (5 bases). The CDR3 spans 12 residues. V lost 8 bases, J lost 8 bases, and 12 bases lay in between. Germline CDR1 is LNHDA and CDR2 is SQIVND (reference sequence). The CDR3 loop is CASGPWGEKLFF. For the CDR3, the DNA is TGTGCCAGTGGCCCCTGGGGGGAAAAACTGTTTTTT.

This clonotype was detected ten times or more. This chain uses TRBV3-1 with TRBJ1-1, with D perhaps matching TRBD1 (6 bases). Trimming pared 2 bases from V and 7 bases from J, leaving 17 bases between. The CDR3 has 15 residues. Germline lookup yields CDR1 LGHDT and CDR2 YNNKEL (reference sequence). CDR3 sequence reads: CASSQRSRGSSEAFF. Written as DNA, the CDR3 is TGTGCCAGCAGCCAAAGATCCAGGGGTAGCAGTGAAGCTTTCTTT.

This clonotype has only a few counts. The chain recombines TRBV7-9 with TRBJ1-1, with D hard to call. The CDR3 has 13 residues. Germline CDR1 and CDR2: SEHNR and FQNEAQ (reference sequence). V was trimmed by 3 bases and J by 5 bases, leaving 10 bases between them. CDR3 region: CASSFGGWTEAFF. The CDR3 region has the DNA TGTGCCAGCAGCTTTGGAGGTTGGACTGAAGCTTTCTTT.

This clonotype was observed a few times. V usage is TRBV5-4 and J usage is TRBJ2-1; D is tentatively TRBD1 or TRBD2 (6 bases each). Germline CDR1 is SGHNT and CDR2 is YYREEE (reference sequence). The CDR3 length is 17 residues. V was shortened by 0 bases and J by 2 bases, with 15 bases between the two germline ends. The CDR3 spells CASSLGLGGNTYNEQFF. DNA of the CDR3: TGTGCCAGCAGCTTGGGACTCGGGGGCAACACCTACAATGAGCAGTTCTTC.

This clonotype was counted at least ten times. The gene calls are TRBV29-1 and TRBJ2-5; D possibly corresponds to TRBD1 (6 bases). The germline gives CDR1 SQVTM, CDR2 ANQGSEA. The CDR3 runs to 14 residues. Trimming left V 5 bases short and J 3 bases short, with 16 bases between. The CDR3 loop reads CSVPTRTAEETQYF. CDR3 in DNA: TGCAGCGTTCCCACCCGGACAGCAGAAGAGACCCAGTACTTC.

This clonotype showed up many times. This chain links TRBV5-1 with TRBJ1-4; no reliable D call. Trimming pared 1 base from V and 7 bases from J, leaving 14 bases between. The CDR3 totals 15 residues. CDR1 and CDR2 from the germline V gene are SGHRS and YFSETQ. CDR3 in DNA: TGCGCCAGCAGCTTGATCCCCGGGGTCGGTGAAAAACTGTTTTTT. This codes for CASSLIPGVGEKLFF.